The 22 T cell receptor beta chains in this list originate from one sample, sequenced in a study of blood T cell repertoires in COVID-19. Sequencing was performed with immunoSEQ multiplex PCR; in TCRdb, only in-frame clones are kept and a portion is missing. Among roughly 160,000 clones listed, 70% to 90% were seen once. The sequencing input was peripheral blood. These receptors all stem from a woman of 80 years or more with COVID-19, enrolled during active disease.

The chain employs TRBV18 and TRBJ2-5; 12 nucleotides line up with TRBD2. Germline CDR1 and CDR2: KGHSH and LQKENI. The CDR3 is made up of 18 amino acids. J lost 2 bases, V lost 1 base, and 8 bases had no gene match. The CDR3 here is CASSPLLAGGPRQETQYF. The DNA for the CDR3 is TGTGCCAGCTCACCACTGCTAGCGGGGGGGCCGAGGCAAGAGACCCAGTACTTC. The complete variable domain, with remaining parts taken from reference TRBV18 and TRBJ2-5, reads NAGVMQNPRHLVRRRGQEARLRCSPMKGHSHVYWYRQLPEEGLKFMVYLQKENIIDESGMPKERFSAEFPKEGPSILRIQQVVRGDSAAYFCASSPLLAGGPRQETQYFGPGTRLLVL.

This clone appeared a few times. The chain is built from TRBV5-1 and TRBJ2-6; a weak D match, TRBD2 (5 bases). CDR1 is SGHRS, CDR2 YFSETQ, per germline. Between the trimmed V and J ends, which lost 5 bases and 1 base, there was a span of 19 bases. The CDR3 consists of 18 residues. The CDR3 loop reads CASSFRGSPSSGANVLTF. CDR3 DNA: TGCGCCAGCAGTTTTCGTGGGAGCCCCTCTTCTGGGGCCAACGTCCTGACTTTC. Together with reference TRBV5-1 and TRBJ2-6, the CDR3 gives the full variable domain: KAGVTQTPRYLIKTRGQQVTLSCSPISGHRSVSWYQQTPGQGLQFLFEYFSETQRNKGNFPGRFSGRQFSNSRSEMNVSTLELGDSALYLCASSFRGSPSSGANVLTFGAGSRLTVL.

The rearrangement uses TRBV9 and TRBJ2-1; tentatively, D is TRBD2 (5 bases). The germline V gene encodes CDR1 SGDLS and CDR2 YYNGEE. V gave up 0 bases and J gave up 0 bases, with 10 bases separating them. The CDR3 is 16 residues long. The CDR3 sequence is CASSVAPGGSYNEQFF. The DNA of the CDR3 is TGTGCCAGCAGCGTAGCCCCCGGAGGCTCCTACAATGAGCAGTTCTTC.

The chain carries TRBV27 and TRBJ1-5; perhaps TRBD1 as D (6 bases). CDR3 length: 15 amino acids. Trimming cost V 4 bases and J 11 bases, with 21 bases left between them. Germline V lookup: CDR1 MNHEY, CDR2 SMNVEV (reference sequence). The chain's CDR3 is CASSSIGQLSAAQHF. Written as DNA, the CDR3 is TGTGCCAGCAGTTCAATAGGACAGTTATCAGCGGCCCAGCATTTT.

The V and J genes are TRBV19 and TRBJ2-1; no firm D call. The germline gives CDR1 LNHDA, CDR2 SQIVND (reference sequence). The CDR3 extends over 16 amino acids. The ends were cut back, 3 bases at V and 3 bases at J, with 15 bases in the middle. The CDR3 reads CASSITTLSYYNEQFF. The CDR3 DNA is TGTGCCAGTAGTATTACCACATTATCTTACTACAATGAGCAGTTCTTC.

V usage is TRBV5-6 and J usage is TRBJ1-2; D is uncertain. The V gene lost 5 bases and the J gene lost 4 bases, with 15 bases spanning the gap. The CDR3 extends over 14 amino acids. CDR1 SGHDT and CDR2 YYEEEE come from the germline V gene. The CDR3 DNA sequence: TGTGCCAGCAGAGCTAACGGAGAGGGCTATGGCTACACCTTC. This codes for CASRANGEGYGYTF.

This clone came up once. The chain employs TRBV5-1 and TRBJ2-3, with 10 nucleotides matching TRBD2. Trimming at V came to 3 bases and at J to 7 bases, leaving 11 bases not matched to a gene. Germline V lookup: CDR1 SGHRS, CDR2 YFSETQ. This CDR3 comprises 16 residues. Here the CDR3 reads CASSSSLAGAMNTQYF. CDR3 DNA sequence: TGCGCCAGCAGCTCCAGTCTAGCGGGAGCTATGAATACGCAGTATTTT.

V gene TRBV10-3 combines with J gene TRBJ2-3, with 9 bases lining up with TRBD1. The germline CDR1 and CDR2 sequences are ENHRY and SYGVKD. The CDR3 runs to 16 residues. V dropped 0 bases and J dropped 4; count of bases not matched to a gene: 5. CDR3 sequence (DNA): TGTGCCATCAGTGAGTCGCGACAGGGGGTCTCAGATACGCAGTATTTT. Translating it yields CAISESRQGVSDTQYF.

V usage is TRBV5-4 and J usage is TRBJ2-1, with D tentatively TRBD2 (6 bases). In germline, CDR1 is SGHNT, CDR2 YYREEE (reference sequence). The length of the CDR3 is 13 residues. Trimming removed 3 bases from V and 6 bases from J, with 10 bases in between. For the CDR3, the DNA is TGTGCCAGCAGCTACCTTAGCGGCAATGAGCAGTTCTTC. Translation: CASSYLSGNEQFF.

The V gene is TRBV11-2, the J gene TRBJ1-2, with D uncertain. CDR3 length: 15 amino acids. Germline V gene data show CDR1 as SGHAT and CDR2 as FQNNGV. V was clipped by 0 bases and J by 2 bases, with 10 bases between them. The CDR3 sequence is CASSLDWASNYGYTF. CDR3 DNA: TGTGCCAGCAGCTTAGATTGGGCCAGCAACTATGGCTACACCTTC.

This clone was seen a few times. The V gene is TRBV7-2, the J gene TRBJ1-1; D is ambiguous. CDR3 length: 13 residues. The germline gives CDR1 SGHTA, CDR2 FQGNSA. V lost 3 bases and J lost 5, with 10 bases in between. The DNA of the CDR3 is TGTGCCAGCAGCTTGTTTTCTGAGACTGAAGCTTTCTTT. Translation: CASSLFSETEAFF.

This clone is a singleton in its sample. J is TRBJ1-5 and V is TRBV6-5, with D perhaps matching TRBD1 (5 bases). The CDR3 consists of 14 residues. CDR1 and CDR2 from the germline V gene are MNHEY and SVGAGI. V was shortened by 2 bases and J by 6 bases, with 11 bases between the two germline ends. The DNA of the CDR3 is TGTGCCAGCAGTTACGGGGGGGGAGGTCAGCCCCAGCATTTT. Amino acid sequence: CASSYGGGGQPQHF.

This chain links TRBV7-2 with TRBJ2-2; D remains ambiguous. The CDR3 spans 16 residues. Per the germline V gene, CDR1 is SGHTA and CDR2 is FQGNSA. Trimming left V 0 bases short and J 1 base short, with 9 bases between. CDR3 nucleotide sequence: TGTGCCAGCAGCTTAGCTCTGGCAGGGAACACCGGGGAGCTGTTTTTT. Its translation is CASSLALAGNTGELFF.

This clone has a handful of counts. Here the CDR3 DNA reads TGTGCCAGCAGCTTGGAGGGGGGGGCTGGATACGATACGCAGTATTTT. Residues: CASSLEGGAGYDTQYF. This rearrangement joins TRBV5-4 to TRBJ2-3; possible D gene TRBD2, 7 bases. The CDR3 spans 16 residues. Trimming removed 0 bases from V and 6 bases from J, with 17 bases in between. Germline values: CDR1 SGHNT, CDR2 YYREEE (reference sequence).

The V gene is TRBV7-8, the J gene TRBJ1-4; D is undetermined. The germline V and J ends were trimmed by 5 bases and 5 bases, with 15 bases remaining between them. Germline values: CDR1 SGHVS, CDR2 FQNEAQ. The CDR3 spans 15 residues. The CDR3 bases are TGTGCCAGCAGCGCAGGCCCCCGTAGGAATGAAAAACTGTTTTTT. As protein: CASSAGPRRNEKLFF.

This chain links TRBV5-4 with TRBJ2-1, with 8 bases aligning to TRBD2. The CDR3 loop spans 14 amino acids. Germline loops: CDR1 SGHNT, CDR2 YYREEE (reference sequence). Trimming took 4 bases from V and 7 from J; bases not matched to a gene: 7. CDR3 residues: CASSAGRAVNEQFF. CDR3 nucleotide sequence: TGTGCCAGCAGCGCCGGGAGGGCCGTGAATGAGCAGTTCTTC.

This clone has a single count. The rearrangement joins TRBV19 to TRBJ2-5; D perhaps matches TRBD2 (6 bases). Trimming stripped 9 bases from V and 1 base from J, with 9 bases between. Germline CDR1 and CDR2: LNHDA and SQIVND (reference sequence). CDR3 length: 12 residues. The CDR3 reads CASQGLQETQYF. The CDR3 bases are TGTGCCAGCCAGGGACTCCAAGAGACCCAGTACTTC.

The rearrangement joins TRBV5-1 to TRBJ2-7, with 7 bases that match TRBD2. CDR1 is SGHRS and CDR2 is YFSETQ in the germline V gene. The CDR3 consists of 14 residues. The J segment lost 4 bases and the V segment lost 4 bases, leaving 8 bases of the junction unmatched. CDR3: CASSRGDGQYEQYF. The CDR3 DNA is TGCGCCAGCAGCCGGGGGGACGGTCAATACGAGCAGTACTTC.

The chain has TRBV7-3 and TRBJ1-1, with 7 bases lining up with TRBD1. With V trimmed by 4 bases and J by 4 bases, 3 bases remained unmatched. This CDR3 contains 13 residues. Germline V gene data show CDR1 as SGHTA and CDR2 as FQGTGA. CDR3 sequence (DNA): TGTGCCAGCAGCTCACAGGGGAGCACTGAAGCTTTCTTT. As protein: CASSSQGSTEAFF. Complete variable domain (other parts from reference TRBV7-3 and TRBJ1-1): GAGVSQTPSNKVTEKGKYVELRCDPISGHTALYWYRQSLGQGPEFLIYFQGTGAADDSGLPNDRFFAVRPEGSVSTLKIQRTERGDSAVYLCASSSQGSTEAFFGQGTRLTVV.

This clone appeared many times. The rearrangement joins TRBV28 to TRBJ1-1; possibly TRBD1 for D (6 bases). Germline CDR1 reads MDHEN; CDR2 reads SYDVKM. With 10 bases removed from V and 0 bases from J, the gap between germline ends came to 15 bases. The CDR3 totals 14 residues. The CDR3 loop reads CATNAQGLNTEAFF. The DNA of the CDR3 is TGTGCCACCAACGCCCAGGGGTTGAACACTGAAGCTTTCTTT.

The gene calls are TRBV7-8 and TRBJ2-7; TRBD1 matches 10 bases. V shed 2 bases and J 5 bases; nucleotides not matched to a gene: 9. The germline CDR1 and CDR2 sequences are SGHVS and FQNEAQ. There are 16 residues in the CDR3. The CDR3, as DNA: TGTGCCAGCAGCTTATTTTCGGGACAGGGGTCTCACGAGCAGTACTTC. Translating it yields CASSLFSGQGSHEQYF.

This chain connects TRBV2 to TRBJ1-2; 9 nucleotides match TRBD1. V gave up 6 bases and J gave up 7 bases; unmatched junction bases: 3. The CDR3 contains 12 residues. Germline loops: CDR1 SNHLY, CDR2 FYNNEI. The chain's CDR3 is CASRGDRVGYTF. CDR3 in DNA: TGTGCCAGCAGGGGGGACAGGGTTGGCTACACCTTC.